Listed below are T cell receptor beta chains from one sample, sequenced in a study of OX40 agonist ivuxolimab in advanced cancers. Libraries were prepared by immunoSEQ multiplex PCR; TCRdb keeps only in-frame clonotypes and omits some of them. The table lists 40,000 to 50,000 clones, over 75% of them singletons. This sample comprised CD4+ or CD8+ T cells sorted from blood, obtained in a trial of the OX40 agonist ivuxolimab. The receptors derive from an adult with an advanced solid tumor such as melanoma, head and neck, liver or kidney cancer. The CDR3 runs from the conserved cysteine through the conserved F or W. Fields, in order: D gene, clone size, V gene, J gene, CDR3 protein, CDR3 DNA. A D gene is named only where the DNA matches it firmly. The size of a clone is reported for some rows only, either as once, few or many, or as a class for expanded clones.

d_gene: .
abundance: few
v_gene: TRBV9
j_gene: TRBJ1-5
CDR3aa: CASSEDWGQPQHF
CDR3nt: TGTGCCAGCAGCGAGGACTGGGGTCAGCCCCAGCATTTT

d_gene: .
abundance: .
v_gene: TRBV19
j_gene: TRBJ1-5
CDR3aa: CASSISGRGRALTAQHF
CDR3nt: TGTGCCAGTAGTATCTCAGGCCGGGGGAGGGCCTTGACGGCCCAGCATTTT

d_gene: .
abundance: once
v_gene: TRBV4-1
j_gene: TRBJ2-5
CDR3aa: CASSLNGGEMETQYF
CDR3nt: TGCGCCAGCAGTCTTAACGGGGGCGAGATGGAGACCCAGTACTTC

d_gene: TRBD1
abundance: .
v_gene: TRBV11-2
j_gene: TRBJ1-5
CDR3aa: CASSEQGKGNQPQHF
CDR3nt: TGTGCCAGCAGCGAACAGGGGAAAGGCAATCAGCCCCAGCATTTT

d_gene: TRBD2
abundance: .
v_gene: TRBV11-2
j_gene: TRBJ2-1
CDR3aa: CASSLAPSAGGRYNEQFF
CDR3nt: TGTGCCAGCAGCTTAGCCCCTTCAGCGGGGGGACGCTACAATGAGCAGTTCTTC

d_gene: .
abundance: .
v_gene: TRBV19
j_gene: TRBJ1-6
CDR3aa: CACTGQGYNSPLHF
CDR3nt: TGTGCCTGCACGGGGCAGGGTTATAATTCACCCCTCCACTTT

d_gene: TRBD2
abundance: .
v_gene: TRBV5-4
j_gene: TRBJ2-5
CDR3aa: CASSLAGGPETQYF
CDR3nt: TGTGCCAGCAGCTTAGCGGGGGGGCCCGAGACCCAGTACTTC

d_gene: .
abundance: .
v_gene: TRBV29-1
j_gene: TRBJ1-4
CDR3aa: CSVEAGPTNEKLFF
CDR3nt: TGCAGCGTTGAAGCAGGGCCAACTAATGAAAAACTGTTTTTT

d_gene: .
abundance: .
v_gene: TRBV11-2
j_gene: TRBJ1-6
CDR3aa: CASSVTAANSPLHF
CDR3nt: TGTGCCAGCAGCGTGACAGCTGCTAATTCACCCCTCCACTTT

d_gene: .
abundance: .
v_gene: TRBV5-1
j_gene: TRBJ2-7
CDR3aa: CASSLDAVAYEQYF
CDR3nt: TGCGCCAGCAGCTTGGACGCCGTGGCCTACGAGCAGTACTTC

d_gene: TRBD1
abundance: few
v_gene: TRBV2
j_gene: TRBJ1-6
CDR3aa: CASSDPGQGSSPLHF
CDR3nt: TGTGCCAGCAGTGACCCGGGACAGGGAAGTTCACCCCTCCACTTT

d_gene: TRBD1
abundance: .
v_gene: TRBV30
j_gene: TRBJ2-7
CDR3aa: CAWSRGQGPYEQYF
CDR3nt: TGTGCCTGGAGTAGAGGACAGGGCCCCTACGAGCAGTACTTC

d_gene: TRBD1
abundance: .
v_gene: TRBV11-2
j_gene: TRBJ1-2
CDR3aa: CASSPRTGVGGYTF
CDR3nt: TGTGCCAGCAGCCCACGGACAGGGGTGGGCGGCTACACCTTC

d_gene: TRBD1
abundance: .
v_gene: TRBV6-1
j_gene: TRBJ1-4
CDR3aa: CASRPTGGHEKLFF
CDR3nt: TGTGCCAGCAGACCGACAGGGGGTCATGAAAAACTGTTTTTT

d_gene: .
abundance: .
v_gene: TRBV30
j_gene: TRBJ1-1
CDR3aa: CARGRDNTEAFF
CDR3nt: TGTGCCCGCGGGCGGGATAACACTGAAGCTTTCTTT

d_gene: TRBD2
abundance: .
v_gene: TRBV5-1
j_gene: TRBJ2-5
CDR3aa: CASSGTSGGAAETQYF
CDR3nt: TGCGCCAGCAGCGGGACTAGCGGGGGGGCGGCAGAGACCCAGTACTTC

d_gene: .
abundance: .
v_gene: TRBV27
j_gene: TRBJ1-5
CDR3aa: CASSFAISNQPQHF
CDR3nt: TGTGCCAGCAGTTTTGCGATTAGCAATCAGCCCCAGCATTTT

d_gene: .
abundance: .
v_gene: TRBV12-5
j_gene: TRBJ1-5
CDR3aa: CASGRESNQPQHF
CDR3nt: TGTGCTAGTGGCCGAGAATCTAATCAGCCCCAGCATTTT

d_gene: .
abundance: few
v_gene: TRBV6-1
j_gene: TRBJ1-5
CDR3aa: CASRGGGSGQPQHF
CDR3nt: TGTGCCAGCAGAGGGGGGGGTTCAGGTCAGCCCCAGCATTTT

d_gene: TRBD1
abundance: .
v_gene: TRBV7-9
j_gene: TRBJ1-2
CDR3aa: CASSRQGANYGYTF
CDR3nt: TGTGCCAGCAGCCGTCAGGGGGCTAACTATGGCTACACCTTC

d_gene: .
abundance: medium-sized
v_gene: TRBV2
j_gene: TRBJ1-1
CDR3aa: CASSEVSDTEAFF
CDR3nt: TGTGCCAGCAGTGAAGTGAGTGACACTGAAGCTTTCTTT

d_gene: .
abundance: .
v_gene: TRBV5-1
j_gene: TRBJ2-7
CDR3aa: CASSLDHAGEMKQYF
CDR3nt: TGCGCCAGCAGCTTGGATCATGCAGGGGAGATGAAGCAGTACTTC

d_gene: .
abundance: .
v_gene: TRBV2
j_gene: TRBJ2-3
CDR3aa: CASSEGQVPDTQYF
CDR3nt: TGTGCCAGCAGTGAAGGGCAGGTTCCAGATACGCAGTATTTT

d_gene: .
abundance: once
v_gene: TRBV4-3
j_gene: TRBJ2-2
CDR3aa: CASSQDVEGAATGELFF
CDR3nt: TGCGCCAGCAGCCAAGATGTGGAGGGGGCTGCCACCGGGGAGCTGTTTTTT

d_gene: .
abundance: .
v_gene: TRBV7-3
j_gene: TRBJ1-1
CDR3aa: CASSPTGNTEAFF
CDR3nt: TGTGCCAGCAGCCCCACGGGGAACACTGAAGCTTTCTTT

d_gene: .
abundance: .
v_gene: TRBV7-9
j_gene: TRBJ2-5
CDR3aa: CASSSTIQETQYF
CDR3nt: TGTGCCAGCAGCTCTACGATACAAGAGACCCAGTACTTC

d_gene: TRBD1
abundance: .
v_gene: TRBV6-5
j_gene: TRBJ1-1
CDR3aa: CASCPPGQGWTEAFF
CDR3nt: TGTGCCAGCTGCCCCCCGGGACAGGGATGGACTGAAGCTTTCTTT

d_gene: TRBD2
abundance: .
v_gene: TRBV10-3
j_gene: TRBJ2-3
CDR3aa: CAIKVGLASTDTQYF
CDR3nt: TGTGCCATCAAGGTGGGACTAGCCAGCACAGATACGCAGTATTTT

d_gene: TRBD1
abundance: .
v_gene: TRBV11-2
j_gene: TRBJ1-2
CDR3aa: CASSLGQTNYGYTF
CDR3nt: TGTGCCAGCAGCCTGGGACAGACTAACTATGGCTACACCTTC

d_gene: TRBD1
abundance: once
v_gene: TRBV6-5
j_gene: TRBJ1-1
CDR3aa: CASSLDRGPNTEAFF
CDR3nt: TGTGCCAGCAGTTTGGACAGGGGACCGAACACTGAAGCTTTCTTT

d_gene: .
abundance: .
v_gene: TRBV21-1
j_gene: TRBJ1-2
CDR3aa: CAMGDRDGGYTF
CDR3nt: TGTGCCATGGGGGACAGGGACGGTGGCTACACCTTC

d_gene: .
abundance: .
v_gene: TRBV5-1
j_gene: TRBJ1-4
CDR3aa: CASSLQGQATNEKLFF
CDR3nt: TGCGCCAGCAGCCTTCAGGGGCAAGCAACTAATGAAAAACTGTTTTTT

d_gene: .
abundance: .
v_gene: TRBV7-2
j_gene: TRBJ1-1
CDR3aa: CASSLQGWAEAFF
CDR3nt: TGTGCCAGCAGCTTACAGGGGTGGGCTGAAGCTTTCTTT

d_gene: .
abundance: .
v_gene: TRBV18
j_gene: TRBJ2-2
CDR3aa: CASSPQAQANTGELFF
CDR3nt: TGTGCCAGCTCACCACAGGCCCAGGCTAACACCGGGGAGCTGTTTTTT

d_gene: .
abundance: .
v_gene: TRBV9
j_gene: TRBJ1-6
CDR3aa: CASSLPGVQPLHF
CDR3nt: TGTGCCAGCAGCCTTCCGGGGGTTCAGCCCCTCCACTTT

d_gene: TRBD1
abundance: medium-sized
v_gene: TRBV19
j_gene: TRBJ2-2
CDR3aa: CASSWDRMNTGELFF
CDR3nt: TGTGCCAGTAGTTGGGACAGAATGAACACCGGGGAGCTGTTTTTT

d_gene: .
abundance: .
v_gene: TRBV29-1
j_gene: TRBJ1-1
CDR3aa: CSVVESGGTEAFF
CDR3nt: TGCAGCGTTGTGGAGTCCGGGGGCACTGAAGCTTTCTTT

d_gene: TRBD1
abundance: .
v_gene: TRBV11-3
j_gene: TRBJ2-7
CDR3aa: CASSLGPTGTYEQYF
CDR3nt: TGTGCCAGCAGCTTAGGGCCGACAGGGACCTACGAGCAGTACTTC

d_gene: .
abundance: .
v_gene: TRBV30
j_gene: TRBJ1-6
CDR3aa: CAWSGGFNSPLHF
CDR3nt: TGTGCCTGGAGTGGGGGATTCAATTCACCCCTCCACTTT

d_gene: TRBD1
abundance: .
v_gene: TRBV18
j_gene: TRBJ1-2
CDR3aa: CASSPGQGNYGYTF
CDR3nt: TGTGCCAGCTCACCCGGACAGGGTAACTATGGCTACACCTTC

d_gene: .
abundance: .
v_gene: TRBV5-1
j_gene: TRBJ1-2
CDR3aa: CASSLSFGNYGYTF
CDR3nt: TGCGCCAGCAGCCTGAGTTTTGGAAACTATGGCTACACCTTC

d_gene: .
abundance: .
v_gene: TRBV5-1
j_gene: TRBJ1-5
CDR3aa: CASSLLGNSNQPQHF
CDR3nt: TGCGCCAGCAGCTTACTGGGTAACAGCAATCAGCCCCAGCATTTT

d_gene: TRBD1
abundance: .
v_gene: TRBV4-3
j_gene: TRBJ1-5
CDR3aa: CASSPDRVGQPQHF
CDR3nt: TGCGCCAGCAGCCCAGACAGGGTGGGTCAGCCCCAGCATTTT

d_gene: TRBD1
abundance: .
v_gene: TRBV4-2
j_gene: TRBJ1-4
CDR3aa: CASSHGDRANEKLFF
CDR3nt: TGTGCCAGCAGCCACGGGGACAGGGCTAATGAAAAACTGTTTTTT

d_gene: .
abundance: .
v_gene: TRBV9
j_gene: TRBJ2-3
CDR3aa: CASASRLGNPSTDTQYF
CDR3nt: TGTGCCAGCGCAAGTCGCTTGGGGAACCCTAGCACAGATACGCAGTATTTT

d_gene: TRBD2
abundance: .
v_gene: TRBV7-2
j_gene: TRBJ2-4
CDR3aa: CASSSAGGLNIQYF
CDR3nt: TGTGCCAGCAGCTCGGCGGGGGGGTTAAACATTCAGTACTTC

d_gene: .
abundance: .
v_gene: TRBV15
j_gene: TRBJ2-4
CDR3aa: CATSKGRRPDKNIQYF
CDR3nt: TGTGCCACCAGCAAAGGGCGGAGGCCCGACAAAAACATTCAGTACTTC

d_gene: .
abundance: .
v_gene: TRBV6-5
j_gene: TRBJ1-5
CDR3aa: CASSTSPGNQPQHF
CDR3nt: TGTGCCAGCAGCACCTCTCCCGGCAATCAGCCCCAGCATTTT

d_gene: .
abundance: .
v_gene: TRBV28
j_gene: TRBJ1-2
CDR3aa: CASRENYYGYTF
CDR3nt: TGTGCCAGCAGAGAGAATTACTATGGCTACACCTTC

d_gene: .
abundance: .
v_gene: TRBV6-6
j_gene: TRBJ1-1
CDR3aa: CASSYVENTEAFF
CDR3nt: TGTGCCAGCAGTTATGTAGAAAACACTGAAGCTTTCTTT

d_gene: .
abundance: .
v_gene: TRBV4-2
j_gene: TRBJ1-1
CDR3aa: CASSQVAVMNTEAFF
CDR3nt: TGTGCCAGCAGCCAAGTGGCGGTCATGAACACTGAAGCTTTCTTT

d_gene: .
abundance: .
v_gene: TRBV7-2
j_gene: TRBJ1-6
CDR3aa: CASSFQNSPLHF
CDR3nt: TGTGCCAGCAGCTTCCAGAATTCACCCCTCCACTTT

d_gene: TRBD2
abundance: .
v_gene: TRBV4-1
j_gene: TRBJ2-5
CDR3aa: CASSLRASGGLETQYF
CDR3nt: TGCGCCAGCAGCCTCAGAGCTAGCGGGGGGCTGGAGACCCAGTACTTC

d_gene: .
abundance: .
v_gene: TRBV30
j_gene: TRBJ2-5
CDR3aa: CAWSPYPRGEGGLRETQYF
CDR3nt: TGTGCCTGGAGTCCTTACCCCCGCGGAGAGGGCGGTCTTCGAGAGACCCAGTACTTC

d_gene: .
abundance: once
v_gene: TRBV27
j_gene: TRBJ2-7
CDR3aa: CASSMTPYYEQYF
CDR3nt: TGTGCCAGTTCTATGACTCCGTACTACGAGCAGTACTTC

d_gene: .
abundance: .
v_gene: TRBV19
j_gene: TRBJ1-1
CDR3aa: CASSTGLWTEAFF
CDR3nt: TGTGCCAGTAGTACCGGTCTCTGGACTGAAGCTTTCTTT